The clone carrying this TCR beta chain has a count of ten or more. Its antigen is not known. These data are taken from a study of early T cells in non-severe SARS-CoV-2 infection. Study-wide results and limits: Missing private and CD4 specificities, VDJdb matching favored anti-spike CD8 responses.

V was trimmed by 3 bases and J by 5 bases, leaving 10 bases between them. This CDR3 has 13 residues. Germline assignment: CDR1 MNHNS and CDR2 SASEGT. The protocol attached unique molecular identifiers to individual cDNA molecules. TCRdb called the 5' RACE reads again in MiXCR, with one record for every CDR3 protein. The sample lists under 80,000 distinct CDR3 sequences; 13% were seen once. The chain joins TRBV6-1 to TRBJ2-5, with D uncertain. The TCR originated in an adult who was a healthcare worker with PCR-confirmed SARS-CoV-2 infection or an uninfected control (not recorded which). Sample: whole blood. CDR3 DNA sequence: TGTGCCAGCAGTGATACCTACGTGGAGACCCAGTACTTC. This sequence encodes CASSDTYVETQYF.